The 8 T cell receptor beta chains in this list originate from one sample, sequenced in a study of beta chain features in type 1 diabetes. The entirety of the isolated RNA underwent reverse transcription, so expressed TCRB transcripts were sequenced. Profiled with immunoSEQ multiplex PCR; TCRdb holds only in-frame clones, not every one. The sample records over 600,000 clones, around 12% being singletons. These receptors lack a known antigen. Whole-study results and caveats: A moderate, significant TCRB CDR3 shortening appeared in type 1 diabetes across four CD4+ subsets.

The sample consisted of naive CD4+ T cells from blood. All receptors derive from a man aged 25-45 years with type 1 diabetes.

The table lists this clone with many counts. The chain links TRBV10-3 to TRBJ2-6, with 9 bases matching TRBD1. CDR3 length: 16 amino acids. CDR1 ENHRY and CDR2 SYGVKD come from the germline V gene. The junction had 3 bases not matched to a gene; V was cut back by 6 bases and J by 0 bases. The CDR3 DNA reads TGTGCCATCAGCCGGGACAGGGCCTCTGGGGCCAACGTCCTGACTTTC. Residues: CAISRDRASGANVLTF.

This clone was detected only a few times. The CDR3 region has the DNA TGTGCCTGGTTCAGAGATGGGTCGGGAGAGCAGTACTTC. Amino acids: CAWFRDGSGEQYF. V gene TRBV30 combines with J gene TRBJ2-7, with TRBD2 as a possible D gene (5 bases). V dropped 5 bases and J dropped 7 bases, with 18 bases sitting between them. CDR1 and CDR2 from the germline V gene are GTSNPN and SVGIG (reference sequence). The CDR3 runs to 13 residues.

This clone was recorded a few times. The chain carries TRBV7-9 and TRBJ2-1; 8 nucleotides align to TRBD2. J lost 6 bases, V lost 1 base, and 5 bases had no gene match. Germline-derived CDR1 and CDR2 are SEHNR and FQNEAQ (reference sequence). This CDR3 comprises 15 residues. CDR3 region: CASSLGSGGINEQFF. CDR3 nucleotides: TGTGCCAGCAGCTTAGGATCGGGAGGGATCAATGAGCAGTTCTTC.

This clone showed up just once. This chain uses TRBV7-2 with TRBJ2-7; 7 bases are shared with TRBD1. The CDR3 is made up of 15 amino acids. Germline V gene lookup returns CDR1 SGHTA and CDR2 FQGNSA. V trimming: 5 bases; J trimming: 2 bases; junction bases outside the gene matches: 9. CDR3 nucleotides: TGTGCCAGCAGCCCGCGGACAGGCCTTCCCTACGAGCAGTACTTC. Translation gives CASSPRTGLPYEQYF.

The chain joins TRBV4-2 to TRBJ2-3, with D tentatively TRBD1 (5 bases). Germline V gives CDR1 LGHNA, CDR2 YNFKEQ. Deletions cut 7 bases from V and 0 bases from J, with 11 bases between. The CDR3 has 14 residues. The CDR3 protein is CASTSGRSTDTQYF. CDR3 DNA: TGTGCCAGCACCTCAGGGCGGAGCACAGATACGCAGTATTTT.

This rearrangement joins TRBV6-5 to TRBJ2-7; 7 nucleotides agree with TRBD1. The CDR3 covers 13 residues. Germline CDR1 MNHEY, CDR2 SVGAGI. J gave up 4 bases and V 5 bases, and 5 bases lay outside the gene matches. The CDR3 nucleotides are TGTGCCAGCAGTAGGGGGCCTGAGTACGAGCAGTACTTC. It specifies CASSRGPEYEQYF.

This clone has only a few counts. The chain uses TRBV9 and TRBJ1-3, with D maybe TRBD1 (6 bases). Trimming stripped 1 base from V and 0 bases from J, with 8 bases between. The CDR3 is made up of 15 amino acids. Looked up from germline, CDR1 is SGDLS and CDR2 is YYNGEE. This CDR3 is CASSVQGTSGNTIYF. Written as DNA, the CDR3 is TGTGCCAGCAGCGTACAGGGGACCTCTGGAAACACCATATATTTT.

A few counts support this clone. CDR3 coding DNA: TGCAGCGGCAGGGGTGGTCCAGATACGCAGTATTTT. Protein product: CSGRGGPDTQYF. V and J are TRBV29-1 and TRBJ2-3; D perhaps matches TRBD1 (6 bases). Germline CDR1 and CDR2: SQVTM and ANQGSEA. V lost 7 bases and J 4 bases, leaving 12 bases between the germline ends. This CDR3 is 12 amino acids long.